This TCR beta chain was profiled in a study of beta chain features in type 1 diabetes. Study-wide points: The study left unresolved whether HLA type influences TCRB rearrangement. In comparison with healthy donors, patients had naive, central memory and Treg TCRB repertoires that appeared more similar. Patients and controls would share equally any PCR tilt toward shorter templates.

In the case of this clone: Its target is unknown.

All of the isolated RNA was reverse transcribed, so expressed TCRB transcripts were sequenced. Profiling relied on immunoSEQ multiplex PCR, and the TCRdb table lists in-frame clones only, not all of them. This table has just over 450,000 clones, roughly 30% appearing once. By way of CD45RO/CCR7/CD25/CD127/CD95/CD27, the CD4+ regulatory, stem cell-like memory, central memory and naive cells were sorted. The CDR3 spans 15 residues. Trimming cost V 4 bases and J 0 bases, with 13 bases left between them. CDR1 GTSNPN and CDR2 SVGIG come from the germline V gene (reference sequence). This receptor was obtained from a man between 18 and 35 years old in good health. J is TRBJ1-3 and V is TRBV30, with D maybe TRBD1 (6 bases). Sequencing input: naive CD4+ T cells from blood. The CDR3 bases are TGTGCCTGGACGGCCGGGACACGCTCTGGAAACACCATATATTTT. Its translation: CAWTAGTRSGNTIYF.